This TCR beta chain was recovered during a study of blood T cells in healthy people across ages. Turning to the study itself: About one barcoded beta molecule was captured per two T cells (by template switching). Study observations and caveats: Donor CMV status, an unknown factor, possibly confounded changes in expanded clonotypes. Long-lived donors carried more naive CD4+ cells and greater diversity than aged donors.

Comment on this clonotype: Its matching antigen is unknown.

A second roughly 6 to 11 cycle PCR used barcoded and J-beta primers. There were at least 3 million CDR3-containing paired-end reads obtained from each sample. TCRdb re-called the 5' RACE reads with MiXCR, one entry per CDR3 protein. The table includes roughly 410,000 distinct CDR3 sequences, about 55% detected once. Sequencing was carried out using blood. This clonotype originated in a man in his 60s in good health.

This CDR3 is CASSARDRGDYEQYF. As DNA, the CDR3 is TGTGCCAGCAGCGCGAGGGACAGGGGGGACTACGAGCAGTACTTC. The V and J genes are TRBV9 and TRBJ2-7; TRBD1 matches at 11 bases. V shed 3 bases, J shed 3 bases, and the junction held 5 bases outside the gene matches. Germline lookup yields CDR1 SGDLS and CDR2 YYNGEE. CDR3 length: 15 amino acids.